A selection of T cell receptor beta chains follows, all from one sample in a study of radiotherapy plus CTLA-4 blockade in lung cancer. Method: immunoSEQ multiplex PCR; TCRdb's copy keeps in-frame clones and lacks some. This table holds about 93,000 clones, around nine tenths found once. The sample in question was peripheral blood, obtained from a patient treated with radiotherapy plus ipilimumab. These receptors originate from a human donor with non-small cell lung cancer that progressed on radiotherapy plus ipilimumab. Each CDR3 is given with its conserved first and last residue. D genes are given only for firm matches. Clone sizes are given selectively: once, few, many, or a class where the clone is expanded.

d_gene,j_gene,abundance,v_gene,CDR3nt,CDR3aa
NA,TRBJ2-5,NA,TRBV7-8,TGTGCCAGCAGCTTCAAGGCCGCCCAGTACTTC,CASSFKAAQYF
NA,TRBJ2-2,NA,TRBV10-2,TGCGCCAGCATTCCCTTGGGTCCGAACACCGGGGAGCTGTTTTTT,CASIPLGPNTGELFF
NA,TRBJ1-1,NA,TRBV5-4,TGTGCCAGCAGCTTGGGAGGACAGCAGAACACTGAAGCTTTCTTT,CASSLGGQQNTEAFF
NA,TRBJ2-3,few,TRBV27,TGTGCCAGCAGTAGGCCTAGCGTTAGCACAGATACGCAGTATTTT,CASSRPSVSTDTQYF
TRBD1,TRBJ1-1,NA,TRBV6-6,TGTGCCAGCAGGGACAGGCAAGCAAGGACTGAAGCTTTCTTT,CASRDRQARTEAFF
TRBD2,TRBJ2-1,NA,TRBV2,TGTGCCAGTAGCGGGAGTTTTAGAAATGAGCAGTTCTTC,CASSGSFRNEQFF
NA,TRBJ1-5,once,TRBV11-2,TGTGCCAGCAGCGTGAGACACGTGAGCAATCAGCCCCAGCATTTT,CASSVRHVSNQPQHF
TRBD2,TRBJ2-3,NA,TRBV5-1,TGCGCCAGCAGCTTGGGGCTAGCGGGAACAGATACGCAGTATTTT,CASSLGLAGTDTQYF
NA,TRBJ1-2,NA,TRBV6-1,TGTGCCAGCAGTGAAACACACGAGACTTTCTATGGCTACACCTTC,CASSETHETFYGYTF
NA,TRBJ1-1,NA,TRBV7-6,TGTGCCAGCGCTCGTGAGTTGAACACTGAAGCTTTCTTT,CASARELNTEAFF
NA,TRBJ2-2,NA,TRBV6-5,TGTGCCAGCAAGGGTAGCCGGGAGCTGTTTTTT,CASKGSRELFF
NA,TRBJ2-7,once,TRBV7-9,TGTGCCAGCAGCTTCCCCGTACAGTACGAGCAGTACTTC,CASSFPVQYEQYF
NA,TRBJ1-1,NA,TRBV5-8,TGTGCCAGCAACGAACACAATTATAACACTGAAGCTTTCTTT,CASNEHNYNTEAFF
NA,TRBJ2-1,NA,TRBV6-5,TGTGCCAGCAGTGGCCAGCGGATGCAGTTCTTC,CASSGQRMQFF
NA,TRBJ1-2,NA,TRBV19,TGTGCCAGTAGTATGTTACAAGCTAACTATGGCTACACCTTC,CASSMLQANYGYTF
TRBD2,TRBJ2-4,NA,TRBV11-2,TGTGCCAGCAGCTTAACGACTAGCGGGAGCCCTGGCAGCAAAAACATTCAGTACTTC,CASSLTTSGSPGSKNIQYF
NA,TRBJ2-1,NA,TRBV25-1,TGTGCCAGCAGTGAAGGCCAGCTGTACTACAATGAGCAGTTCTTC,CASSEGQLYYNEQFF
TRBD1,TRBJ2-7,NA,TRBV4-1,TGCGCCAGCAGCCAACGGGACAGCTACGAGCAGTACTTC,CASSQRDSYEQYF
NA,TRBJ2-5,once,TRBV11-2,TGTGCCAGCAGCCGAGCAGGATTTATAGAGACCCAGTACTTC,CASSRAGFIETQYF
NA,TRBJ2-5,once,TRBV18,TGTGCCAGCTCACCCGCCCAGGGGCCATGGGAGACCCAGTACTTC,CASSPAQGPWETQYF
NA,TRBJ2-3,NA,TRBV6-1,TGTGCCAGCAGTGGGGGGGTGACAGGGAGCACAGATACGCAGTATTTT,CASSGGVTGSTDTQYF